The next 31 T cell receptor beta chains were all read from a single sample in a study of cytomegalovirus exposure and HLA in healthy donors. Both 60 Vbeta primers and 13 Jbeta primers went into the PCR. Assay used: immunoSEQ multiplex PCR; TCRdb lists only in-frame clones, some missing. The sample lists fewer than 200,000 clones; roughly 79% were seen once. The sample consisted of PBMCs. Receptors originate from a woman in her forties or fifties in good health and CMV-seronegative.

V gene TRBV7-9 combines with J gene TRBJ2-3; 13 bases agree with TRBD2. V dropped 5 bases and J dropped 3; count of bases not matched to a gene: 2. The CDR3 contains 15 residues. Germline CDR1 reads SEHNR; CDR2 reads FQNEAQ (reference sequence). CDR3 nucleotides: TGTGCCAGCAGCCCGACTAGCGGGGGGACAGATACGCAGTATTTT. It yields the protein CASSPTSGGTDTQYF.

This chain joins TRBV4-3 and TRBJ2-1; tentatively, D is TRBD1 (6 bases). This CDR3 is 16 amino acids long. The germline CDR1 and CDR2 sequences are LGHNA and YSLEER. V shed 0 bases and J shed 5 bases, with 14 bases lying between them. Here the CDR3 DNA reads TGCGCCAGCAGCCAAGACAGGGGACGAAACAACAATGAGCAGTTCTTC. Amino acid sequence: CASSQDRGRNNNEQFF.

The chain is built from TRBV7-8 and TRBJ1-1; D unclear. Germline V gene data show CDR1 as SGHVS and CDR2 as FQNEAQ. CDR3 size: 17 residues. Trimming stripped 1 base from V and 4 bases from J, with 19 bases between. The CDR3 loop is CASSLDSQAGLGTEAFF. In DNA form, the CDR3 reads TGTGCCAGCAGCTTAGATTCCCAGGCTGGGTTGGGCACTGAAGCTTTCTTT.

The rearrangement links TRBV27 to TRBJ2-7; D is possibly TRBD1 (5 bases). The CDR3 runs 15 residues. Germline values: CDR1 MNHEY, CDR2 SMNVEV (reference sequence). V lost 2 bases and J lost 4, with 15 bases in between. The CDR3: CASSLRSTDLYEQYF. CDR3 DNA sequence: TGTGCCAGCAGTTTACGGTCGACAGATCTTTACGAGCAGTACTTC.

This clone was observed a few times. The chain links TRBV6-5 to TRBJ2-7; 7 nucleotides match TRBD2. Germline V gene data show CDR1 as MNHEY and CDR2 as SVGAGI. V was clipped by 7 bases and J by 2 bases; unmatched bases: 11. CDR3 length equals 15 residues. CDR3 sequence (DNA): TGTGCCAGCAACCCTGGCGGGGGTGGTGCCTACGAGCAGTACTTC. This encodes CASNPGGGGAYEQYF.

The CDR3 region is CASSQVVAGTQYF. In DNA form, the CDR3 reads TGTGCCAGCAGCCAAGTGGTGGCGGGTACGCAGTATTTT. The rearrangement links TRBV14 to TRBJ2-3; possible D gene TRBD2, 5 bases. CDR3 length equals 13 residues. Germline-derived CDR1 and CDR2 are SGHDN and FVKESK. Trimming left V 1 base short and J 8 bases short, with 10 bases between.

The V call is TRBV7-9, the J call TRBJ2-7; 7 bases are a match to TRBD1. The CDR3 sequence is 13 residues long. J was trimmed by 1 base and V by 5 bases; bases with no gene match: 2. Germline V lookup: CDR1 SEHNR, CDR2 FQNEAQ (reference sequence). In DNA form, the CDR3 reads TGTGCCAGCAGCCTGGACAGGTCCTACGAGCAGTACTTC. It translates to CASSLDRSYEQYF.

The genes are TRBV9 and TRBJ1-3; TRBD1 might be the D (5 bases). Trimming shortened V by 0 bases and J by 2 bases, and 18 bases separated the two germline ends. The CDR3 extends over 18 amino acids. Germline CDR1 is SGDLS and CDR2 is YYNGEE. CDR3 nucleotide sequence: TGTGCCAGCAGCGTAGGACAGTCTTGGACGAGGCCTGGAAACACCATATATTTT. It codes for CASSVGQSWTRPGNTIYF.

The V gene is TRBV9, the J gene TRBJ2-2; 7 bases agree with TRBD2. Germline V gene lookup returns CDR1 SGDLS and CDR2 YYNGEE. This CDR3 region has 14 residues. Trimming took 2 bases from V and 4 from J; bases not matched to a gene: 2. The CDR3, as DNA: TGTGCCAGCAGCGTGACTAGCTTCACCGGGGAGCTGTTTTTT. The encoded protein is CASSVTSFTGELFF.

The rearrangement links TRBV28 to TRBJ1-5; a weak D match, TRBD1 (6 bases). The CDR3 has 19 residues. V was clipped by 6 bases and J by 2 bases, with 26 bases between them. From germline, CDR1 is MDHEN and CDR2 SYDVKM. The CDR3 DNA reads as TGTGCCAGCAGCCGGACTAGTGCAGGGGTGAATAGTGGCAATCAGCCCCAGCATTTT. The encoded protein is CASSRTSAGVNSGNQPQHF.

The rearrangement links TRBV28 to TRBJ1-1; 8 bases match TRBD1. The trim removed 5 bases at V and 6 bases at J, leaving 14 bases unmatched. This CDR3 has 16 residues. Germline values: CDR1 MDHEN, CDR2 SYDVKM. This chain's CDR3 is CASSEDRVESKSEAFF. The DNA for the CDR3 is TGTGCCAGCAGTGAGGACAGGGTAGAGAGCAAGTCTGAAGCTTTCTTT.

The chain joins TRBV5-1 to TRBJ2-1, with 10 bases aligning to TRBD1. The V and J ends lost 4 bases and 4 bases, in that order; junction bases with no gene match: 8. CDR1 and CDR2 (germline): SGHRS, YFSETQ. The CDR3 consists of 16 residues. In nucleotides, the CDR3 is TGCGCCAGCAGCAAGACAGGGGGCGCGTCTTACAATGAGCAGTTCTTC. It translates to CASSKTGGASYNEQFF.

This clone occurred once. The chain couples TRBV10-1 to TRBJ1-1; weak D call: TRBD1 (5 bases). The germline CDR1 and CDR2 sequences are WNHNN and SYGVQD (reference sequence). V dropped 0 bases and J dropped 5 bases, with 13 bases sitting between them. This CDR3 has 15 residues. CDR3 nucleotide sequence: TGCGCCAGCAGTGAGTCGGGGCAGATAGGTACTGAAGCTTTCTTT. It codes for CASSESGQIGTEAFF.

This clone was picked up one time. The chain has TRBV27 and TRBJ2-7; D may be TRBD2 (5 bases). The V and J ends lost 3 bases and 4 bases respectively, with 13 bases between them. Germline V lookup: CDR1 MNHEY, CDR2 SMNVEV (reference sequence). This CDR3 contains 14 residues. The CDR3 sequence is CASSFQYGVYEQYF. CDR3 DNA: TGTGCCAGCAGTTTCCAATACGGGGTATACGAGCAGTACTTC.

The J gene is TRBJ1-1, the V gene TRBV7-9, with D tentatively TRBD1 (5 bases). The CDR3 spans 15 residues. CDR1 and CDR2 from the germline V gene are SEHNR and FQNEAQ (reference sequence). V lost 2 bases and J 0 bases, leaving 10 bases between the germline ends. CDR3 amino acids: CASSLKGNMNTEAFF. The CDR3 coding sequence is TGTGCCAGCAGCTTAAAGGGGAATATGAACACTGAAGCTTTCTTT. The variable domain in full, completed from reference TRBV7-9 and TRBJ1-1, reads DTGVSQNPRHKITKRGQNVTFRCDPISEHNRLYWYRQTLGQGPEFLTYFQNEAQLEKSRLLSDRFSAERPKGSFSTLEIQRTEQGDSAMYLCASSLKGNMNTEAFFGQGTRLTVV.

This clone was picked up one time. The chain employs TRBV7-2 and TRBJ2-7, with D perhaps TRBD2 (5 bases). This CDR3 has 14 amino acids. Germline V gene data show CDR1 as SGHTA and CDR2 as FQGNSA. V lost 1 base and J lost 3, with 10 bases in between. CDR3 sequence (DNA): TGTGCCAGCAGCTTAGGGTTAGCGAACTACGAGCAGTACTTC. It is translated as CASSLGLANYEQYF. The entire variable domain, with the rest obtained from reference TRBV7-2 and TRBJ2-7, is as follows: GAGVSQSPSNKVTEKGKDVELRCDPISGHTALYWYRQSLGQGLEFLIYFQGNSAPDKSGLPSDRFSAERTGGSVSTLTIQRTQQEDSAVYLCASSLGLANYEQYFGPGTRLTVT.

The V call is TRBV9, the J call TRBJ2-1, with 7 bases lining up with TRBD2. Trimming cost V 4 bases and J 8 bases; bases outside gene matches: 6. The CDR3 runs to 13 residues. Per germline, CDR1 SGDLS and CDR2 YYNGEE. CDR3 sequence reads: CASSTLAVDEQFF. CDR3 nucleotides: TGTGCCAGCAGCACGCTAGCGGTTGATGAGCAGTTCTTC.

The CDR3 here is CASSQPVDKSYEQYF. As DNA, the CDR3 is TGCGCCAGCAGCCAACCCGTGGACAAGTCCTACGAGCAGTACTTC. The chain links TRBV4-1 to TRBJ2-7; possible D gene TRBD1, 5 bases. Trimming shortened V by 2 bases and J by 1 base, and 12 bases separated the two germline ends. The CDR3 runs 15 residues. Germline-derived CDR1 and CDR2 are MGHRA and YSYEKL.

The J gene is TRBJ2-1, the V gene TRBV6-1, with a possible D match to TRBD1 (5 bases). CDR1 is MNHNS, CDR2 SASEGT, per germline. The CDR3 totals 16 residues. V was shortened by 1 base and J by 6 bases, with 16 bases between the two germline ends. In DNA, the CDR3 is TGTGCCAGCAGTGAAGGAACAGGTGCTTGGGCCAATGAGCAGTTCTTC. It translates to CASSEGTGAWANEQFF.

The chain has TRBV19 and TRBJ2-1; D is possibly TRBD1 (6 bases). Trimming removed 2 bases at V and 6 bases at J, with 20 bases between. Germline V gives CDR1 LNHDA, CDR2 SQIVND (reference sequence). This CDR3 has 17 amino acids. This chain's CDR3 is CASSINLGQPRVNEQFF. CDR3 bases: TGTGCCAGTAGTATAAATTTAGGACAGCCCCGGGTCAATGAGCAGTTCTTC.

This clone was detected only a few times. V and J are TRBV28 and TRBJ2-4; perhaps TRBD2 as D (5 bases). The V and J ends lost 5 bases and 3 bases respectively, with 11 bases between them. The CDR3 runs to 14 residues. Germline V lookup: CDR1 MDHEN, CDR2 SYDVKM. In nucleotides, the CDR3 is TGTGCCAGCAGTCCCCGGGGTGGCAAAAACATTCAGTACTTC. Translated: CASSPRGGKNIQYF.

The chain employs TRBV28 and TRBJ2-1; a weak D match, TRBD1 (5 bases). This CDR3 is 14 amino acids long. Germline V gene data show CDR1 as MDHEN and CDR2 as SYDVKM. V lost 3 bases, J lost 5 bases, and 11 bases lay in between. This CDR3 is CASSFRQTDNEQFF. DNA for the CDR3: TGTGCCAGCAGTTTCAGACAGACGGACAATGAGCAGTTCTTC.

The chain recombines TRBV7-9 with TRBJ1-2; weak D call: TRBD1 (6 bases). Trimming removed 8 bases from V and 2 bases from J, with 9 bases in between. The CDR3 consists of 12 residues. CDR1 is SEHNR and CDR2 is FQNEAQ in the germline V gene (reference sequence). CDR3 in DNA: TGTGCCAGCGCAGGGGAAAACTATGGCTACACCTTC. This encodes CASAGENYGYTF.

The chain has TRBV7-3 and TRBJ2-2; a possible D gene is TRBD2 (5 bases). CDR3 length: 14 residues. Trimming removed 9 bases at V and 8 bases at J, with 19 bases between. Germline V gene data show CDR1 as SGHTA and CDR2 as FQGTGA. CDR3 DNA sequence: TGTGCCAGTGAAGTTCTAGCTTTAAATGGGGAGCTGTTTTTT. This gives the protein CASEVLALNGELFF.

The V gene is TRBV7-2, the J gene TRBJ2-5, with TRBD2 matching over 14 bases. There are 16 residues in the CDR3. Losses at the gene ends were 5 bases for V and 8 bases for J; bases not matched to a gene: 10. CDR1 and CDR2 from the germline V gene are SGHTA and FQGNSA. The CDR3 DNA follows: TGTGCCAGCAGCGAGACTAGCGGGAGGGGTCAGAATACCCAGTACTTC. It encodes CASSETSGRGQNTQYF.

The CDR3 is CASSRTGDPSQYF. CDR3 nucleotides: TGTGCCAGCTCTAGGACAGGGGACCCCTCCCAGTACTTC. V and J are TRBV18 and TRBJ2-7; 9 bases match TRBD1. The CDR3 has 13 amino acids. The V gene's germline CDR1 is KGHSH and CDR2 LQKENI. Losses at the gene ends were 6 bases for V and 10 bases for J; bases not matched to a gene: 10.

The CDR3 reads CASSSGNDRHSYTF. The CDR3 region has the DNA TGTGCCAGCAGCTCGGGGAATGACAGGCATAGCTACACCTTC. The rearrangement links TRBV13 to TRBJ1-2; possible D gene TRBD1, 6 bases. CDR3 length equals 14 residues. The germline V gene has CDR1 PRHDT and CDR2 FYEKMQ (reference sequence). Deletions cut 4 bases from V and 9 bases from J, with 18 bases between.

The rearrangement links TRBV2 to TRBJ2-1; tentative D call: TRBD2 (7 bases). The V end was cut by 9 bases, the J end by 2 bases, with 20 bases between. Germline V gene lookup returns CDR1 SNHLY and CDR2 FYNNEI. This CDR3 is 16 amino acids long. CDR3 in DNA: TGTGCCAGAGCGGGGATGGGGGGCCCCCCCTACAATGAGCAGTTCTTC. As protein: CARAGMGGPPYNEQFF.

The CDR3 bases are TGTGCCAGCGAACAGGATAACTATGGCTACACCTTC. It specifies CASEQDNYGYTF. V gene TRBV5-6 combines with J gene TRBJ1-2; possibly TRBD1 for D (5 bases). The CDR3 extends over 12 amino acids. The V end was cut by 7 bases, the J end by 1 base, with 8 bases between. CDR1 and CDR2 from the germline V gene are SGHDT and YYEEEE.

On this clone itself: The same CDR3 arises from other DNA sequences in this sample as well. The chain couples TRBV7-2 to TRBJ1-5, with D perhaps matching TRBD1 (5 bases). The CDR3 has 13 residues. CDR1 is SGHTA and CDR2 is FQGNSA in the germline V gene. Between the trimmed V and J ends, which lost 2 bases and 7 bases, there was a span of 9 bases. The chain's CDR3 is CASSLRQYQPQHF. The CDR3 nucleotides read TGTGCCAGCAGCTTACGACAGTACCAGCCCCAGCATTTT. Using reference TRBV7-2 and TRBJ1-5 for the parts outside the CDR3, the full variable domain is GAGVSQSPSNKVTEKGKDVELRCDPISGHTALYWYRQSLGQGLEFLIYFQGNSAPDKSGLPSDRFSAERTGGSVSTLTIQRTQQEDSAVYLCASSLRQYQPQHFGDGTRLSIL.

The CDR3 here is CASSQRRAGGSYNEQFF. CDR3 in DNA: TGTGCCAGCAGTCAACGAAGGGCAGGGGGCTCCTACAATGAGCAGTTCTTC. V usage is TRBV2 and J usage is TRBJ2-1; 7 bases line up with TRBD1. Germline V gene lookup returns CDR1 SNHLY and CDR2 FYNNEI. The trim removed 5 bases at V and 0 bases at J, leaving 10 bases unmatched. CDR3 length: 17 amino acids.